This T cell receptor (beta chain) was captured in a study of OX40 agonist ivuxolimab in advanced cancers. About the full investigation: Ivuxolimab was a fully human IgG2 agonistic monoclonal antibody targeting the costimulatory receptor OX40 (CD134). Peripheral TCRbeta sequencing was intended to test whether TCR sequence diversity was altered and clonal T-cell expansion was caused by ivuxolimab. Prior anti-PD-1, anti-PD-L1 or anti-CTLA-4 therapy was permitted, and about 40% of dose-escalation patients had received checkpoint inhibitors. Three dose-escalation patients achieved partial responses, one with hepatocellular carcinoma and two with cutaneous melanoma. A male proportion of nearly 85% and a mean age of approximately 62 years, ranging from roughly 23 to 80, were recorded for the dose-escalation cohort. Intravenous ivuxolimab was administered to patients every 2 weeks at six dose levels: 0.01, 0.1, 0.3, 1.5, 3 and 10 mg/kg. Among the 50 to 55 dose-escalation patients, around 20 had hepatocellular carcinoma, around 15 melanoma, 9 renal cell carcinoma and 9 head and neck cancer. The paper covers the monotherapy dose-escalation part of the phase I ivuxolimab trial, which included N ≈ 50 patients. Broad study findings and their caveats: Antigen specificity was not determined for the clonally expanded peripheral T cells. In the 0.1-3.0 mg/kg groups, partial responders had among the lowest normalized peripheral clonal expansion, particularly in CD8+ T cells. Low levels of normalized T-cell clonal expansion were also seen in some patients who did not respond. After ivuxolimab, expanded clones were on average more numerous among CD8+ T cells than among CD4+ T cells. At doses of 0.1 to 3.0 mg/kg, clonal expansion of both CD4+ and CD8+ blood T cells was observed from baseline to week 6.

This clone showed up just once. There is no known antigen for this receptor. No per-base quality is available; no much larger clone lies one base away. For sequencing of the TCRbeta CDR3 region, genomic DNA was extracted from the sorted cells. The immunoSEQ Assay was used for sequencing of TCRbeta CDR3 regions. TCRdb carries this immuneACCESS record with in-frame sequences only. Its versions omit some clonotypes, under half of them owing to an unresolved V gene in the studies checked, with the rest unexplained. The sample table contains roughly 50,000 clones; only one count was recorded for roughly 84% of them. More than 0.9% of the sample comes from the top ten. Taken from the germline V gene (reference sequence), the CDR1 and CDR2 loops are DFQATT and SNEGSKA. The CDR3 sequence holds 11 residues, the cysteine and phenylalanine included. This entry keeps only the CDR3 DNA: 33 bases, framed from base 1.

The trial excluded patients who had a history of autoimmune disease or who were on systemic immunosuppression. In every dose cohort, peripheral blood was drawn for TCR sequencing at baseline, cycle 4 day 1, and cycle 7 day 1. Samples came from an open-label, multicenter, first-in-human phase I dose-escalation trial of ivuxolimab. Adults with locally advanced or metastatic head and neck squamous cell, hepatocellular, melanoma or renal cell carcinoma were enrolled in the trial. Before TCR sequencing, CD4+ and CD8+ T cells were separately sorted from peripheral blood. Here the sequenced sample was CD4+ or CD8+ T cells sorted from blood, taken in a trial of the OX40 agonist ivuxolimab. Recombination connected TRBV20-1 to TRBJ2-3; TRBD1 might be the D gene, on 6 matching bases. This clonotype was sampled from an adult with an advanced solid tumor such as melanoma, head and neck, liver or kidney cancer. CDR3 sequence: CSGTQGDTQYF. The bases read TGCAGCGGCACCCAGGGGGATACGCAGTATTTT.